Listed below are T cell receptor beta chains from one sample, sequenced in a study of T cell therapy after organ transplantation. Generated by immunoSEQ multiplex PCR, the TCRdb table keeps only in-frame clones and is missing some. The sample contains some 2,000 clones, roughly 70% of which appear only once. The antigens for these receptors are not known. Specimen: CD8+ T cells from blood, collected before autologous CMV-specific T cell therapy. The receptors were sampled from a human patient who had received a solid organ transplant and had CMV disease. CDR3s include the opening cysteine and the closing phenylalanine or tryptophan. A D gene is named only where the DNA matches it firmly. Clone size is not always given. Where it is, it says once, few, many or a class for expanded clones.

cdr3_length	clone_size	v_call	j_call	d_call	cdr3_aa	cdr3_nt
14	.	TRBV29-1	TRBJ1-1	TRBD1	CSVEPGGLNTEAFF	TGCAGCGTTGAGCCAGGGGGTCTGAACACTGAAGCTTTCTTT
17	.	TRBV28	TRBJ2-7	TRBD1	CASSPSVDRESSYEQYF	TGTGCCAGCAGTCCTTCCGTGGACAGGGAGAGCTCCTACGAGCAGTACTTC
16	.	TRBV2	TRBJ1-5	TRBD1	CASRGWDRESNQPQHF	TGTGCCAGCAGGGGATGGGACAGGGAAAGCAATCAGCCCCAGCATTTT
15	.	TRBV30	TRBJ2-3	.	CAWSHGLRSTDTQYF	TGTGCCTGGAGCCACGGACTCCGAAGCACAGATACGCAGTATTTT
14	few	TRBV5-4	TRBJ2-7	TRBD2	CASSFGAGAYEQYF	TGTGCCAGCAGCTTTGGGGCGGGAGCCTACGAGCAGTACTTC
12	few	TRBV7-3	TRBJ1-2	.	CASSLGNYGYTF	TGTGCCAGCAGCTTAGGGAACTATGGCTACACCTTC
15	once	TRBV27	TRBJ2-5	TRBD2	CASSPGTSGRETQYF	TGTGCCAGCAGTCCCGGGACTAGCGGGAGAGAGACCCAGTACTTC
19	.	TRBV19	TRBJ2-6	TRBD1	CASISLDRTDNSGANVLTF	TGTGCCAGTATCTCACTGGACAGGACTGACAACTCTGGGGCCAACGTCCTGACTTTC
16	.	TRBV7-7	TRBJ2-1	.	CASSLTAASSYNEQFF	TGTGCCAGCAGCTTAACAGCGGCTAGCTCCTACAATGAGCAGTTCTTC
16	.	TRBV7-9	TRBJ2-5	TRBD2	CASRPTGTRPKETQYF	TGTGCCAGCAGACCTACCGGGACTAGGCCCAAAGAGACCCAGTACTTC
16	.	TRBV19	TRBJ2-7	TRBD2	CASSIRWREVSYEQYF	TGTGCCAGTAGTATAAGATGGCGGGAGGTTTCCTACGAGCAGTACTTC
15	.	TRBV27	TRBJ2-7	TRBD2	CASSIGTSAHYEQYF	TGTGCCAGCAGTATCGGGACTAGCGCCCACTACGAGCAGTACTTC
13	few	TRBV7-9	TRBJ1-2	TRBD1	CASSSLTGHGYTF	TGTGCCAGCAGCTCATTGACAGGGCACGGCTACACCTTC
15	hyperexpanded	TRBV9	TRBJ2-3	TRBD1	CASSPGTGSTDTQYF	TGTGCCAGCAGCCCCGGGACAGGGAGCACAGATACGCAGTATTTT
15	few	TRBV6-6	TRBJ2-7	TRBD1	CASSLPTGADYEQYF	TGTGCCAGCAGTTTGCCCACAGGGGCGGACTACGAGCAGTACTTC
15	medium-sized	TRBV18	TRBJ1-2	.	CASSPTPKKNYGYTF	TGTGCCAGCTCACCCACCCCAAAAAAGAACTATGGCTACACCTTC
13	few	TRBV5-5	TRBJ2-1	.	CASSSLPVGEQFF	TGTGCCAGCAGCTCACTCCCCGTGGGTGAGCAGTTCTTC
12	few	TRBV28	TRBJ2-7	TRBD1	CAARGNSYEQYF	TGTGCCGCCAGGGGGAACTCCTACGAGCAGTACTTC
16	.	TRBV9	TRBJ2-1	TRBD2	CASRSSGRRPGNEQFF	TGTGCCAGCAGGTCTAGCGGGAGACGTCCCGGGAATGAGCAGTTCTTC
17	.	TRBV28	TRBJ2-1	TRBD2	CASNPGSGKSSYNEQFF	TGTGCCAGCAACCCTGGTAGCGGGAAGAGCTCCTACAATGAGCAGTTCTTC
13	few	TRBV28	TRBJ2-2	TRBD1	CASSPTGAGELFF	TGTGCCAGCAGTCCAACAGGGGCCGGGGAGCTGTTTTTT
15	.	TRBV9	TRBJ1-6	TRBD1	CASSVEQGGNSPLHF	TGTGCCAGCAGCGTAGAGCAGGGGGGAAATTCACCCCTCCACTTT
16	.	TRBV4-1	TRBJ2-7	TRBD1	CASSQILRDRAYEQYF	TGCGCCAGCAGCCAGATTCTCCGGGACAGGGCCTACGAGCAGTACTTC
20	once	TRBV7-8	TRBJ1-6	.	CASSLLLARGESSYNSPLHF	TGTGCCAGCAGCTTATTGTTGGCGCGGGGGGAGAGCTCCTATAATTCACCCCTCCACTTT
14	.	TRBV7-9	TRBJ2-5	.	CASSLVGHGETQYF	TGTGCCAGCAGCTTAGTGGGACACGGGGAGACCCAGTACTTC
14	.	TRBV6-6	TRBJ2-3	.	CASSYQTPTDTQYF	TGTGCCAGCAGTTACCAGACCCCTACAGATACGCAGTATTTT
16	.	TRBV27	TRBJ2-1	.	CASTDRRGSSYNEQFF	TGTGCCAGCACCGATCGGAGGGGGAGCTCCTACAATGAGCAGTTCTTC
13	.	TRBV19	TRBJ2-1	.	CASSPRTTYEQFF	TGTGCCAGTAGCCCGCGGACAACCTATGAGCAGTTCTTC
15	.	TRBV5-4	TRBJ2-7	.	CASSLGGPGSYEQYF	TGTGCCAGCAGCTTGGGGGGACCTGGCTCCTACGAGCAGTACTTC
16	.	TRBV9	TRBJ2-3	TRBD2	CASSVAPGLSTDTQYF	TGTGCCAGCAGCGTAGCCCCGGGACTAAGCACAGATACGCAGTATTTT
14	.	TRBV27	TRBJ2-3	.	CASREVFSTDTQYF	TGTGCCAGCAGGGAGGTTTTTAGCACAGATACGCAGTATTTT
13	few	TRBV27	TRBJ1-1	.	CASSLGINTEAFF	TGTGCCAGCAGTTTGGGAATTAACACTGAAGCTTTCTTT
15	.	TRBV11-3	TRBJ2-3	TRBD2	CASSRGLSSTDTQYF	TGTGCCAGCAGCCGGGGACTATCTAGCACAGATACGCAGTATTTT
15	few	TRBV11-3	TRBJ2-5	TRBD1	CASSGTLTGMKTQYF	TGTGCCAGCAGCGGAACCCTGACAGGGATGAAGACCCAGTACTTC
14	.	TRBV29-1	TRBJ1-3	.	CSVLDSSSGNTIYF	TGCAGCGTACTCGACAGTTCCTCTGGAAACACCATATATTTT
15	.	TRBV27	TRBJ2-1	TRBD2	CASSPGTSGGGEQFF	TGTGCCAGCAGTCCAGGGACTAGCGGCGGGGGTGAGCAGTTCTTC
15	once	TRBV4-3	TRBJ2-7	.	CASSPGTGGSYEQYF	TGCGCCAGCAGCCCGGGGACCGGAGGATCCTACGAGCAGTACTTC
16	.	TRBV28	TRBJ2-1	TRBD2	CASSSPTSGRATEQFF	TGTGCCAGCAGTTCCCCTACTAGCGGGAGGGCCACTGAGCAGTTCTTC
17	.	TRBV4-3	TRBJ1-3	.	CASSQGLSGNPGNTIYF	TGCGCCAGCAGCCAAGGGTTATCTGGAAACCCAGGAAACACCATATATTTT
13	.	TRBV27	TRBJ2-7	TRBD2	CASRLAGFNEQYF	TGTGCCAGTCGACTAGCGGGATTCAACGAGCAGTACTTC
15	.	TRBV7-6	TRBJ2-2	TRBD2	CASSAGTSSTGELFF	TGTGCCAGCAGCGCCGGGACTAGCTCCACCGGGGAGCTGTTTTTT
16	medium-sized	TRBV28	TRBJ2-6	TRBD1	CASSLRQGDGANVLTF	TGTGCCAGCAGTTTACGACAGGGGGATGGGGCCAACGTCCTGACTTTC
15	.	TRBV9	TRBJ1-3	TRBD1	CASSSKTGDGNTIYF	TGTGCCAGCAGCTCAAAGACAGGGGACGGAAACACCATATATTTT
14	.	TRBV6-4	TRBJ1-5	.	CASSSSTGYQPQHF	TGTGCCAGCAGTTCCTCGACAGGTTATCAGCCCCAGCATTTT
14	once	TRBV2	TRBJ2-1	TRBD2	CASITSGSYNEQFF	TGTGCCAGCATCACTAGCGGCTCCTACAATGAGCAGTTCTTC
15	.	TRBV18	TRBJ1-4	TRBD1	CASSPWTGANEKLFF	TGTGCCAGCTCACCCTGGACAGGGGCTAATGAAAAACTGTTTTTT
15	.	TRBV15	TRBJ2-1	.	CATSRDPPGTYEQFF	TGTGCCACCAGCAGAGATCCCCCGGGAACCTATGAGCAGTTCTTC
11	.	TRBV4-2	TRBJ2-1	.	CASITDREEFF	TGTGCCAGCATAACCGACAGGGAGGAGTTCTTC
16	few	TRBV4-2	TRBJ2-1	TRBD2	CASSQDLLAGEYEQFF	TGTGCCAGCAGCCAAGATCTACTAGCGGGAGAGTATGAGCAGTTCTTC
15	.	TRBV15	TRBJ1-3	.	CATSRDRGEGNTIYF	TGTGCCACCAGCAGAGATCGGGGTGAGGGAAACACCATATATTTT
16	.	TRBV19	TRBJ1-5	.	CASSIATGFGNQPQHF	TGTGCCAGTAGTATTGCAACAGGGTTCGGCAATCAGCCCCAGCATTTT
12	.	TRBV9	TRBJ2-5	.	CASSDDKETQYF	TGTGCCAGCAGCGACGATAAAGAGACCCAGTACTTC
18	.	TRBV4-2	TRBJ1-4	TRBD1	CASSQAIGQGVSNEKLFF	TGTGCCAGCAGCCAAGCGATAGGACAGGGAGTTTCTAATGAAAAACTGTTTTTT
14	large	TRBV19	TRBJ2-1	TRBD1	CASETTGGYNEQFF	TGTGCCAGTGAGACAACAGGGGGCTACAATGAGCAGTTCTTC
13	few	TRBV2	TRBJ1-3	.	CASSENQRYTIYF	TGTGCCAGCAGTGAAAATCAGCGTTACACCATATATTTT
16	once	TRBV28	TRBJ2-7	TRBD2	CASSRLSGSLTYEQYF	TGTGCCAGCAGCCGCCTGAGCGGGAGTTTAACCTACGAGCAGTACTTC
12	.	TRBV9	TRBJ1-2	.	CASSATDYGYTF	TGTGCCAGCAGCGCGACGGATTATGGCTACACCTTC
15	.	TRBV19	TRBJ1-1	.	CASSIGAGRNTEAFF	TGTGCCAGTAGTATAGGAGCAGGAAGGAACACTGAAGCTTTCTTT
12	.	TRBV2	TRBJ1-1	.	CASDVERTEAFF	TGTGCCAGCGACGTCGAAAGAACTGAAGCTTTCTTT
17	.	TRBV27	TRBJ2-3	.	CASSLSFVAAVGDTQYF	TGTGCCAGCAGTTTATCCTTCGTTGCGGCGGTAGGAGATACGCAGTATTTT